Below, 17 T cell receptor beta chains from the same sample are listed, as sequenced in a study of blood T cell repertoires in COVID-19. The assay was immunoSEQ multiplex PCR, and TCRdb's table has in-frame clones only and misses some. The sample lists under 100,000 clones, around 87% occurring once. The sequenced sample was peripheral blood. These receptors were obtained from a human donor in a cohort sampled during active COVID-19.

CDR3 in DNA: TGTGCCAGCAGTGAAACCTATCGGGAGACCCAGTACTTC. Translating gives CASSETYRETQYF. This rearrangement joins TRBV6-1 to TRBJ2-5; no definite D call. The germline V gene has CDR1 MNHNS and CDR2 SASEGT. The V gene lost 2 bases and the J gene lost 5 bases, with 9 bases spanning the gap. This CDR3 comprises 13 residues.

The V call is TRBV27, the J call TRBJ1-2; D remains ambiguous. The V gene's germline CDR1 is MNHEY and CDR2 SMNVEV (reference sequence). V lost 2 bases and J 4 bases, leaving 8 bases between the germline ends. The CDR3 runs to 13 residues. The CDR3 DNA follows: TGTGCCAGCAGTTTAGCGGGAGCCTATGGCTACACCTTC. It translates to CASSLAGAYGYTF.

The V call is TRBV18, the J call TRBJ1-4; 7 nucleotides agree with TRBD1. CDR3 length: 16 amino acids. V shed 3 bases and J 7 bases; nucleotides not matched to a gene: 11. Per germline, CDR1 KGHSH and CDR2 LQKENI. DNA for the CDR3: TGTGCCAGCTCACCGCCGAACAGGGGCGCTGGTGAAAAACTGTTTTTT. It is translated as CASSPPNRGAGEKLFF. Based on the CDR3 plus reference TRBV18 and TRBJ1-4, the full variable domain is NAGVMQNPRHLVRRRGQEARLRCSPMKGHSHVYWYRQLPEEGLKFMVYLQKENIIDESGMPKERFSAEFPKEGPSILRIQQVVRGDSAAYFCASSPPNRGAGEKLFFGSGTQLSVL.

The chain carries TRBV28 and TRBJ1-5; D unclear. From germline, CDR1 is MDHEN and CDR2 SYDVKM. This CDR3 is 13 amino acids long. Trimming removed 7 bases from V and 6 bases from J, with 13 bases in between. CDR3 loop: CASTEHVAQPQHF. DNA for the CDR3: TGTGCCAGCACGGAGCATGTTGCTCAGCCCCAGCATTTT.

V and J are TRBV30 and TRBJ1-1; D not certain. Per the germline V gene, CDR1 is GTSNPN and CDR2 is SVGIG (reference sequence). Between the trimmed V and J ends, which lost 5 bases and 1 base, there was a span of 14 bases. CDR3 length: 14 amino acids. In nucleotides, the CDR3 is TGTGCCTGGGCCGTTACTGGAGGGAACACTGAAGCTTTCTTT. It specifies CAWAVTGGNTEAFF.

The chain combines TRBV6-6 with TRBJ1-2; D remains ambiguous. CDR3 size: 14 residues. Germline CDR1 MNHNY, CDR2 SVGAGI (reference sequence). V dropped 6 bases and J dropped 0 bases, with 11 bases sitting between them. CDR3 loop: CASSAPGANYGYTF. The CDR3 DNA follows: TGTGCCAGCAGCGCACCGGGAGCTAACTATGGCTACACCTTC.

This chain links TRBV5-4 with TRBJ2-1; D possibly corresponds to TRBD1 (6 bases). Germline assignment: CDR1 SGHNT and CDR2 YYREEE (reference sequence). CDR3 size: 15 residues. Deletions cut 1 base from V and 5 bases from J, with 13 bases between. DNA for the CDR3: TGTGCCAGCAGCTTGTTTTCCACAGGGAACAATGAGCAGTTCTTC. Translation: CASSLFSTGNNEQFF.

The CDR3 region has the DNA TGTGCCAGCTCACCGATGGACATCAATCAGCCCCAGCATTTT. This sequence encodes CASSPMDINQPQHF. This chain uses TRBV18 with TRBJ1-5, with D perhaps TRBD1 (5 bases). CDR3 length: 14 residues. In germline, CDR1 is KGHSH, CDR2 LQKENI. V was cut by 3 bases and J by 3 bases, with 9 bases left in between. Full variable domain (outside the CDR3, taken from reference TRBV18 and TRBJ1-5): NAGVMQNPRHLVRRRGQEARLRCSPMKGHSHVYWYRQLPEEGLKFMVYLQKENIIDESGMPKERFSAEFPKEGPSILRIQQVVRGDSAAYFCASSPMDINQPQHFGDGTRLSIL.

The chain links TRBV5-1 to TRBJ2-1; 15 nucleotides align to TRBD2. CDR1 SGHRS and CDR2 YFSETQ come from the germline V gene. This CDR3 has 16 residues. Losses at the gene ends were 4 bases for V and 10 bases for J; bases not matched to a gene: 9. CDR3 region: CASSLRTSGGAREQFF. In nucleotides, the CDR3 is TGCGCCAGCAGCCTGCGGACTAGCGGGGGGGCAAGGGAGCAGTTCTTC.

The chain joins TRBV7-3 to TRBJ2-7; 9 bases align to TRBD1. Germline loops: CDR1 SGHTA, CDR2 FQGTGA. The CDR3 is made up of 14 amino acids. Germline trimming cut 2 bases from V and 3 bases from J; bases unmatched to any gene: 2. As DNA, the CDR3 is TGTGCCAGCAGCTTAGACAGGGGGGGCTACGAGCAGTACTTC. Translated: CASSLDRGGYEQYF.

This clone has just one count. The chain links TRBV9 to TRBJ1-2, with D uncertain. V gave up 0 bases and J gave up 1 base, with 7 bases separating them. CDR3 size: 14 residues. CDR1 is SGDLS and CDR2 is YYNGEE in the germline V gene. The CDR3 here is CASSVGGSNYGYTF. The CDR3 DNA is TGTGCCAGCAGCGTAGGTGGGAGTAACTATGGCTACACCTTC.

CDR3 amino acids: CAISEGPEAFF. CDR3 bases: TGTGCCATCAGTGAGGGCCCTGAAGCTTTCTTT. This chain links TRBV10-3 with TRBJ1-1; D call uncertain. The germline CDR1 and CDR2 sequences are ENHRY and SYGVKD. The CDR3 covers 11 residues. Trimming shortened V by 2 bases and J by 6 bases, and 4 bases separated the two germline ends.

The chain joins TRBV27 to TRBJ2-3; 7 bases are shared with TRBD2. CDR3 length: 14 residues. V was pared by 6 bases and J by 1 base, with 4 bases of the junction left unmatched. Germline V gene lookup returns CDR1 MNHEY and CDR2 SMNVEV (reference sequence). The CDR3 region has the DNA TGTGCCAGCAGCCGCGGGGGTCGCACAGATACGCAGTATTTT. It yields the protein CASSRGGRTDTQYF.

The CDR3 region has the DNA TGTGCCAGCAGTTACCGTGAGGGTGATTACGAGCAGTACTTC. It is translated as CASSYREGDYEQYF. The V call is TRBV6-5, the J call TRBJ2-7, with TRBD2 as a possible D gene (5 bases). The CDR3 has 14 residues. Between the trimmed V and J ends, which lost 2 bases and 4 bases, there was a span of 12 bases. CDR1 is MNHEY and CDR2 is SVGAGI in the germline V gene.

The chain joins TRBV2 to TRBJ1-5; D remains ambiguous. The germline gives CDR1 SNHLY, CDR2 FYNNEI. Trimming pared 7 bases from V and 0 bases from J, leaving 16 bases between. The CDR3 spans 16 residues. The CDR3 reads CASILGPGYSNQPQHF. The CDR3 nucleotides are TGTGCCAGCATTCTTGGTCCGGGGTATAGCAATCAGCCCCAGCATTTT.

V usage is TRBV7-2 and J usage is TRBJ2-7, with 7 bases aligning to TRBD1. CDR3 length: 15 residues. Trimming at V came to 5 bases and at J to 3 bases, leaving 10 bases not matched to a gene. CDR1 SGHTA and CDR2 FQGNSA come from the germline V gene. CDR3 sequence reads: CASSTQTGQYYEQYF. In nucleotides, the CDR3 is TGTGCCAGCAGCACCCAGACGGGACAGTACTACGAGCAGTACTTC.

This clone was counted a single time. The chain recombines TRBV15 with TRBJ1-3; D call uncertain. Germline CDR1 is LNHNV and CDR2 is YYDKDF (reference sequence). This CDR3 region has 16 residues. V lost 1 base, J lost 3 bases, and 13 bases lay in between. CDR3 loop: CATSRVPEGGGNTIYF. In nucleotides, the CDR3 is TGTGCCACCAGCAGAGTTCCTGAGGGAGGTGGAAACACCATATATTTT.